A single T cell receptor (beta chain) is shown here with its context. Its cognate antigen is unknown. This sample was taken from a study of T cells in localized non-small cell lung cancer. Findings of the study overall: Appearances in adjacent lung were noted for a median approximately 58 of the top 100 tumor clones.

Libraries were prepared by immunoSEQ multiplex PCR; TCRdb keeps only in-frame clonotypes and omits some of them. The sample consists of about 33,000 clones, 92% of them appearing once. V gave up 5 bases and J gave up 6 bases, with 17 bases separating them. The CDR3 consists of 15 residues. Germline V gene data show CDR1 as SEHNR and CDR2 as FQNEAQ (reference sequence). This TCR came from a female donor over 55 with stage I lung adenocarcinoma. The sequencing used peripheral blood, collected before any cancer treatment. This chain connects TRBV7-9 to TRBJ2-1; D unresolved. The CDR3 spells CASSLGGLTGNEQFF. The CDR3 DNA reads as TGTGCCAGCAGCCTCGGCGGTTTGACGGGCAATGAGCAGTTCTTC.